Listed below are T cell receptor beta chains from one sample, sequenced in a study of CD8 T cells in ankylosing spondylitis. TCRdb re-analysed the 5' RACE reads in MiXCR, keeping a single row per CDR3 protein. The sample yields under 150,000 distinct CDR3 sequences, around 8.5% seen once. The sequenced material came from blood, either unsorted or a sorted T cell fraction (not recorded which). These receptors all stem from a male donor with ankylosing spondylitis or in good health (not recorded which). Both conserved end residues are part of each CDR3. Each record gives: J gene, V gene, CDR3 length, D gene, clone size, CDR3 DNA, CDR3 protein. A D gene is named only where the DNA matches it firmly. Size is omitted from some rows. Given values are once, few, many or a class for expanded clones.

TRBJ2-3,TRBV28,14,NA,many,TGTGCCAGCAGTTTAGGAGGGGCTACAGATACGCAGTATTTT,CASSLGGATDTQYF
TRBJ2-6,TRBV7-2,13,TRBD1,many,TGTGCCAGCAGCCTGGGACAGGTGTACGTCCTGACTTTC,CASSLGQVYVLTF
TRBJ2-7,TRBV7-2,15,TRBD2,many,TGTGCCAGCAGCCCGCGACTAGCGGGGGAATACGAGCAGTACTTC,CASSPRLAGEYEQYF
TRBJ1-4,TRBV12-3/TRBV12-4,13,NA,NA,TGTGCCAGCAGCCCTGGGACAAATGAAAAACTGTTTTTT,CASSPGTNEKLFF
TRBJ2-7,TRBV4-1,12,NA,many,TGCGCCAGCAGCCCGCCGAATTACGAGCAGTACTTC,CASSPPNYEQYF
TRBJ2-5,TRBV27,15,TRBD1,many,TGTGCCAGCAGTGCGCCGGGACAGGGGCAAGAGACCCAGTACTTC,CASSAPGQGQETQYF
TRBJ2-7,TRBV4-1,13,NA,few,TGCGCCAGCAGCCAAGACCCAAGCGCCGAGCAGTACTTC,CASSQDPSAEQYF
TRBJ1-1,TRBV20-1,17,NA,few,TGCTGTGCTAGAGATCTAACGTCGCGGGTAAGAGACACTGAAGCTTTCTTT,CCARDLTSRVRDTEAFF
TRBJ2-2,TRBV12-3/TRBV12-4,14,NA,many,TGTGCCAGCAGTTCGGGACTCTTGGCCGGGGAGCTGTTTTTT,CASSSGLLAGELFF
TRBJ2-7,TRBV7-2,13,NA,many,TGTGCCAGCAGACTAGGACTCTCCTACGAGCAGTACTTC,CASRLGLSYEQYF
TRBJ1-3,TRBV6-5,15,NA,many,TGTGCCAGCAGTTACTCGAGAGGGGGAGGAAACACCATATATTTT,CASSYSRGGGNTIYF
TRBJ2-7,TRBV5-5,15,NA,many,TGTGCCAGCAGCTTGGCTGGGGATCTGAACTACGAGCAGTACTTC,CASSLAGDLNYEQYF
TRBJ2-3,TRBV5-6,17,NA,many,TGTGCCAGCAGCTTGGTGGAGGGGGCATCTTGGACAGATACGCAGTATTTT,CASSLVEGASWTDTQYF
TRBJ1-2,TRBV29-1,12,TRBD1,many,TGCAGCGTGTCAGGGGGAAACTATGGCTACACCTTC,CSVSGGNYGYTF
TRBJ2-1,TRBV4-3,16,TRBD2,few,TGCGCCAGCAGCCAAGGGGAGCGGGGCTCCTACAATGAGCAGTTCTTC,CASSQGERGSYNEQFF
TRBJ1-1,TRBV5-1,13,NA,NA,TGCGCCAGCAGCTTGTCTCAGGGGTCTGAAGCTTTCTTT,CASSLSQGSEAFF
TRBJ2-5,TRBV18,13,TRBD1,many,TGTGCCAGCTCACAGCAGGGGGAAGAGACCCAGTACTTC,CASSQQGEETQYF
TRBJ1-1,TRBV30,12,NA,NA,TGTGCCTGGAGCCAGGGGTACACTGAAGCTTTCTTT,CAWSQGYTEAFF
TRBJ2-7,TRBV7-4,14,NA,many,TGTGCCAGCAGCCTATGGACACTTTCCTACGAGCAGTACTTC,CASSLWTLSYEQYF
TRBJ2-7,TRBV4-2,19,TRBD1,NA,TGTGCCAGCAGCCTCTCAACAGGGGGCTTCGGACGAAAAACCTACGAGCAGTACTTC,CASSLSTGGFGRKTYEQYF
TRBJ2-3,TRBV7-6,20,TRBD2,few,TGTGCCAGCAGCTTAGACTCCGGGACTAGCGGGAGGGCCGACACAGATACGCAGTATTTT,CASSLDSGTSGRADTDTQYF
TRBJ2-7,TRBV4-2,17,NA,NA,TGTGCCAGCAGCCAAGAAGGACGGGGTAGCGGAGGGGACGAGCAGTACTTC,CASSQEGRGSGGDEQYF
TRBJ2-7,TRBV7-6,13,NA,many,TGTGCCAGCAGCACTATTTCAGACTACGAGCAGTACTTC,CASSTISDYEQYF
TRBJ2-3,TRBV27,16,TRBD2,many,TGTGCCAGCAGTCCGGAACTTAGCGGGAGGAGTGATACGCAGTATTTT,CASSPELSGRSDTQYF
TRBJ1-5,TRBV6-1,14,TRBD1,many,TGTGCCAGCGGTAAAAACAGGGGGGATCAGCCCCAGCATTTT,CASGKNRGDQPQHF
TRBJ2-3,TRBV12-3/TRBV12-4,17,TRBD2,few,TGTGCCAGCAGACACCGGGTTTCTAGCGGGAGTGGTGATACGCAGTATTTT,CASRHRVSSGSGDTQYF
TRBJ2-6,TRBV5-1,15,NA,many,TGCGCCAGCAGCGTACAGGGTACTGGGGCCAACGTCCTGACTTTC,CASSVQGTGANVLTF
TRBJ2-5,TRBV28,15,TRBD2,many,TGTGCCAGCAGTTCCAGCGGGAGTGGACAAGAGACCCAGTACTTC,CASSSSGSGQETQYF
TRBJ2-3,TRBV5-1,14,NA,many,TGCGCCAGCAGCCCTGGGACCAGCACAGATACGCAGTATTTT,CASSPGTSTDTQYF
TRBJ2-2,TRBV12-3/TRBV12-4,17,NA,NA,TGTGCCAGCAGCTTTCAACTGAGCGGAAGGAACACCGGGGAGCTGTTTTTT,CASSFQLSGRNTGELFF